Shown below are 2 T cell receptor beta chains from a single sample sequenced in a study of T cell responses to AZD1222 COVID-19 vaccine. Profiling relied on immunoSEQ multiplex PCR, and the TCRdb table lists in-frame clones only, not all of them. The data show about 130,000 clones, approximately 88% seen once. This material consisted of peripheral blood, taken on day 0 of AZD1222 vaccination. The receptors originated from an adult in good health.

The V gene is TRBV28, the J gene TRBJ2-7; a weak D match, TRBD1 (6 bases). Germline V gives CDR1 MDHEN, CDR2 SYDVKM. V lost 5 bases, J lost 2 bases, and 13 bases lay in between. CDR3 length: 14 amino acids. The CDR3 spells CASSLGGTPYEQYF. The CDR3, as DNA: TGTGCCAGCAGTCTTGGTGGGACACCCTACGAGCAGTACTTC.

The CDR3 spells CASSQDGFGSYGYTF. In DNA form, the CDR3 reads TGTGCCAGCAGCCAAGATGGATTTGGGAGCTATGGCTACACCTTC. The chain carries TRBV3-1 (or the pseudogene TRBV3-2) and TRBJ1-2; no reliable D call. The CDR3 has 15 amino acids. The V gene's germline CDR1 is LGHDT and CDR2 YNNKEL (reference sequence). Trimming took 0 bases from V and 4 from J, leaving 12 bases between them.